The clone carrying this TCR beta chain appeared many times. Its matching antigen is unknown. This sample was included in a study of CD8 T cells in ankylosing spondylitis. The study's findings and limits: Reportedly, significant enrichment of disease-linked clones occurred in matched ankylosing spondylitis synovial fluid. A TCR beta motif of eight highly homologous variants appeared characteristic of ankylosing spondylitis blood.

CDR1 is MNHGY, CDR2 SVAAGI, per germline. This CDR3 is built from 17 residues. Trimming removed 0 bases from V and 5 bases from J; junction bases left unmatched: 11. Library preparation for TCR beta used quantitative 5'-RACE with molecular barcodes. TCRdb reprocessed the 5' RACE reads with MiXCR, giving one entry per CDR3 protein. The table includes 69,000 or so distinct CDR3 sequences, roughly 5% detected once. The rearrangement links TRBV6-9 to TRBJ2-3; 7 bases align to TRBD2. The sample comprised blood, either unsorted or a sorted T cell fraction (not recorded which). This TCR came from a male donor with ankylosing spondylitis or in good health (not recorded which). The CDR3 nucleotides read TGTGCCAGCAGTTATTCGAAACCGGGACTAACCGTAGATACGCAGTATTTT. The encoded protein is CASSYSKPGLTVDTQYF.